Each of the 13 T cell receptor beta chains below was sequenced from the same sample in a study of T cell responses to AZD1222 COVID-19 vaccine. Sequencing used immunoSEQ multiplex PCR; TCRdb keeps in-frame clones, though not all of them. The data contain about 120,000 clones, about 90% of them singletons. The source was peripheral blood, collected 28 days after the second AZD1222 dose. All receptors derive from an adult who received the AZD1222 COVID-19 vaccine.

As for this clone: One end of the junction varies from germline; a read error may be responsible. The V and J genes are TRBV5-1 and TRBJ2-3, with D tentatively TRBD1 (6 bases). The CDR3 totals 16 residues. Germline assignment: CDR1 SGHRS and CDR2 YFSETQ. CDR3 in amino acids: CASRLGQGSRTDTQYF. The CDR3 nucleotides are TGCGCCAGCAGGTTGGGTCAGGGGTCCCGCACAGATACGCAGTATTTT.

This clone appeared a few times. In DNA, the CDR3 is TGCGCCAGCAGCTTGACTCCAGCGCTCTCCTACGAGCAGTACTTC. This codes for CASSLTPALSYEQYF. V is TRBV5-1 and J is TRBJ2-7, with D unresolved. CDR3 length: 15 amino acids. Looked up from germline, CDR1 is SGHRS and CDR2 is YFSETQ. V was cut by 1 base and J by 0 bases, with 11 bases left in between. Filled out from reference TRBV5-1 and TRBJ2-7, the complete variable domain reads KAGVTQTPRYLIKTRGQQVTLSCSPISGHRSVSWYQQTPGQGLQFLFEYFSETQRNKGNFPGRFSGRQFSNSRSEMNVSTLELGDSALYLCASSLTPALSYEQYFGPGTRLTVT.

The chain carries TRBV5-1 and TRBJ2-1; TRBD2 aligns across 10 bases. V dropped 5 bases and J dropped 8; count of bases not matched to a gene: 13. Germline V lookup: CDR1 SGHRS, CDR2 YFSETQ. This CDR3 spans 16 amino acids. This CDR3 is CASSPLKLAGEDEQFF. CDR3 sequence (DNA): TGCGCCAGCAGTCCTTTAAAGCTAGCGGGAGAAGATGAGCAGTTCTTC.

The chain couples TRBV7-2 to TRBJ2-2; D unclear. Germline V gene sequence: CDR1 SGHTA, CDR2 FQGNSA. Trimming took off 10 bases at V and 1 base at J, with 13 bases between the two ends. The CDR3 has 14 residues. DNA for the CDR3: TGTGCCACCCCCCCCGAAGGGAACACCGGGGAGCTGTTTTTT. Translated: CATPPEGNTGELFF.

V gene TRBV3-1 (or the pseudogene TRBV3-2) combines with J gene TRBJ1-5; a weak D match, TRBD1 (6 bases). V lost 4 bases to trimming and J lost 0 bases, with 13 bases between them. CDR1 is LGHDT and CDR2 is YNNKEL in the germline V gene (reference sequence). This CDR3 has 16 residues. The CDR3 region is CASSPTGGLSNQPQHF. DNA of the CDR3: TGTGCCAGCAGCCCCACTGGGGGGCTTAGCAATCAGCCCCAGCATTTT.

This clone showed up just a few times. The V call is TRBV2, the J call TRBJ1-4, with 10 bases lining up with TRBD1. Germline V CDR1 and CDR2: SNHLY, FYNNEI. This CDR3 is built from 13 residues. Unmatched junction bases numbered 1, after V lost 6 bases and J lost 6 bases. Here the CDR3 DNA reads TGTGCCAGCAGCGGACAGGGGGATGAAAAACTGTTTTTT. This encodes CASSGQGDEKLFF.

The CDR3, as DNA: TGCGCCAGCAGTGCCGCGGGAGGAGTAGATACGCAGTATTTT. It codes for CASSAAGGVDTQYF. V usage is TRBV10-1 and J usage is TRBJ2-3, with 8 nucleotides matching TRBD2. There are 14 residues in the CDR3. With V trimmed by 4 bases and J by 5 bases, 5 bases remained unmatched. Germline V CDR1 and CDR2: WNHNN, SYGVQD (reference sequence).

J is TRBJ1-1 and V is TRBV2; 9 positions match TRBD1. The junction had 1 base not matched to a gene; V was cut back by 4 bases and J by 4 bases. The CDR3 has 13 amino acids. Germline CDR1 is SNHLY and CDR2 is FYNNEI. The CDR3 reads CASSGTGVTEAFF. The CDR3 DNA sequence: TGTGCCAGCAGTGGGACAGGGGTCACTGAAGCTTTCTTT.

The CDR3 DNA follows: TGTGCCAGCAGTGCTAGCATGAGGACCCAGTACTTC. It specifies CASSASMRTQYF. V gene TRBV25-1 combines with J gene TRBJ2-5; a weak D match, TRBD2 (5 bases). V lost 4 bases, J lost 7 bases, and 10 bases lay in between. The germline V gene has CDR1 MGHDK and CDR2 SYGVNS. The CDR3 is 12 residues long.

The chain joins TRBV6-1 to TRBJ2-3; D ambiguous. The CDR3 contains 14 residues. The V gene's germline CDR1 is MNHNS and CDR2 SASEGT. The ends were cut back, 3 bases at V and 1 base at J, with 8 bases in the middle. The CDR3 region is CASSETPGTDTQYF. CDR3 sequence (DNA): TGTGCCAGCAGTGAGACCCCAGGCACAGATACGCAGTATTTT.

The chain recombines TRBV6-5 with TRBJ1-4; D gene uncertain. The ends were cut back, 2 bases at V and 5 bases at J, with 9 bases in the middle. The CDR3 contains 14 residues. In germline, CDR1 is MNHEY, CDR2 SVGAGI. The CDR3 nucleotides are TGTGCCAGCAGTTACGCCCAGCTGAATGAAAAACTGTTTTTT. It translates to CASSYAQLNEKLFF.

This chain joins TRBV7-8 and TRBJ2-4; the D call may be TRBD1 or TRBD2 (5 bases each). The V gene's germline CDR1 is SGHVS and CDR2 FQNEAQ. This CDR3 region has 17 residues. V shed 4 bases and J shed 0 bases, with 16 bases lying between them. In nucleotides, the CDR3 is TGTGCCAGCAGCTCCCGGGGCAGAAGTCTAGCCAAAAACATTCAGTACTTC. Its translation is CASSSRGRSLAKNIQYF. The variable domain in full, completed from reference TRBV7-8 and TRBJ2-4, reads GAGVSQSPRYKVAKRGQDVALRCDPISGHVSLFWYQQALGQGPEFLTYFQNEAQLDKSGLPSDRFFAERPEGSVSTLKIQRTQQEDSAVYLCASSSRGRSLAKNIQYFGAGTRLSVL.

The V and J genes are TRBV1 and TRBJ1-2. TRBV1 is tagged as a pseudogene. The CDR3 totals 15 residues. The CDR3 region is CTSSLRGYKEWSYTF. The DNA for the CDR3 is TGCACCAGCAGCCTCAGAGGGTATAAGGAATGGAGCTACACCTTC.